The 22 T cell receptor beta chains given below trace back to one sample, sequenced in a study of OX40 agonist ivuxolimab in advanced cancers. The data were produced by immunoSEQ multiplex PCR, yet TCRdb's version contains in-frame clones alone and is incomplete. This sample has about 45,000 clones, with about 86% found just once. The sample was CD4+ or CD8+ T cells sorted from blood, taken in a trial of the OX40 agonist ivuxolimab. The receptors come from an adult with an advanced solid tumor such as melanoma, head and neck, liver or kidney cancer.

J is TRBJ2-7 and V is TRBV19; tentative D call: TRBD1 (5 bases). The germline gives CDR1 LNHDA, CDR2 SQIVND (reference sequence). Trimming left V 5 bases short and J 0 bases short, with 11 bases between. The CDR3 length is 14 residues. The CDR3 DNA sequence: TGTGCCAGTAGTTCCCTCGGACACTCCTACGAGCAGTACTTC. Its protein is CASSSLGHSYEQYF.

CDR3 sequence (DNA): TGCGCCAGCAGCTTTAGTTCGGGGGCAGATACGCAGTATTTT. Encoded protein: CASSFSSGADTQYF. The chain joins TRBV5-1 to TRBJ2-3, with TRBD2 as a possible D gene (6 bases). V gave up 2 bases and J gave up 4 bases, with 11 bases separating them. The germline CDR1 and CDR2 sequences are SGHRS and YFSETQ. This CDR3 is built from 14 residues.

This clone showed up just once. V gene TRBV19 combines with J gene TRBJ1-5; D perhaps matches TRBD1 (5 bases). The germline V gene encodes CDR1 LNHDA and CDR2 SQIVND (reference sequence). Deletions cut 11 bases from V and 0 bases from J, with 11 bases between. The length of the CDR3 is 13 residues. For the CDR3, the DNA is TGTGCCGGGGGACGATATAGCAATCAGCCCCAGCATTTT. Its translation: CAGGRYSNQPQHF.

The gene calls are TRBV5-6 and TRBJ2-5; D remains unclear. Per germline, CDR1 SGHDT and CDR2 YYEEEE. V lost 0 bases and J lost 2, with 8 bases in between. There are 14 residues in the CDR3. CDR3 nucleotide sequence: TGTGCCAGCAGCTTGGACATGTCACAAGAGACCCAGTACTTC. It yields the protein CASSLDMSQETQYF.

Here the CDR3 reads CASSYGVESGQPQHF. The CDR3 bases are TGTGCCAGCAGTTACGGGGTAGAATCGGGACAGCCCCAGCATTTT. V is TRBV6-6 and J is TRBJ1-5; D uncertain. Germline assignment: CDR1 MNHNY and CDR2 SVGAGI (reference sequence). V was trimmed by 2 bases and J by 7 bases, leaving 15 bases between them. This CDR3 is 15 amino acids long.

The rearrangement links TRBV9 to TRBJ1-2; D is uncertain. The CDR3 consists of 10 residues. With 3 bases removed from V and 9 bases from J, the gap between germline ends came to 6 bases. CDR1 is SGDLS and CDR2 is YYNGEE in the germline V gene. CDR3 DNA: TGTGCCAGCAGCGGTCGAAGCTACACCTTC. Protein sequence: CASSGRSYTF.

This clone was seen only a few times. This chain uses TRBV5-1 with TRBJ2-5; TRBD1 matches 8 bases. The V gene's germline CDR1 is SGHRS and CDR2 YFSETQ. CDR3 length: 13 residues. The trim removed 6 bases at V and 3 bases at J, leaving 4 bases unmatched. The CDR3 DNA follows: TGCGCCAGCACCCCGACAGGGGAAGAGACCCAGTACTTC. Its protein is CASTPTGEETQYF.

This clone appeared a few times. The gene calls are TRBV30 and TRBJ2-7, with 11 bases fitting TRBD1. Germline V gives CDR1 GTSNPN, CDR2 SVGIG (reference sequence). After removal of 2 bases from V and 2 bases from J, the junction contained 5 bases not matched to a gene. The CDR3 is 15 amino acids. The DNA for the CDR3 is TGTGCCTGGAGTCACCGGACAGGGGGCACCTACGAGCAGTACTTC. It encodes CAWSHRTGGTYEQYF.

This chain links TRBV18 with TRBJ2-1; D unclear. Per the germline V gene, CDR1 is KGHSH and CDR2 is LQKENI. The CDR3 loop spans 14 amino acids. Trimming removed 6 bases at V and 2 bases at J, with 11 bases between. The CDR3 sequence is CASSEDTTYNEQFF. The CDR3 nucleotides read TGTGCCAGCTCCGAAGACACGACCTACAATGAGCAGTTCTTC.

The V call is TRBV28, the J call TRBJ1-3; TRBD1 matches 7 bases. The V and J ends lost 0 bases and 5 bases, in that order; junction bases with no gene match: 4. Germline CDR1 is MDHEN and CDR2 is SYDVKM. The CDR3 length is 15 residues. The CDR3 loop reads CASSLWSDRRNTIYF. For the CDR3, the DNA is TGTGCCAGCAGTTTATGGTCGGACAGGCGAAACACCATATATTTT.

The chain is built from TRBV5-4 and TRBJ2-4; TRBD1 or TRBD2 may be the D gene (5 bases each). V was trimmed by 5 bases and J by 7 bases, leaving 16 bases between them. This CDR3 is built from 14 residues. Germline V gene lookup returns CDR1 SGHNT and CDR2 YYREEE (reference sequence). CDR3 nucleotides: TGTGCCAGCAGTTGGAGCCGGGACCGTAACATTCAGTACTTC. Translated: CASSWSRDRNIQYF.

J is TRBJ1-6 and V is TRBV11-2; D gene ambiguous. The CDR3 covers 16 residues. Between the trimmed V and J ends, which lost 5 bases and 0 bases, there was a span of 11 bases. The germline CDR1 and CDR2 sequences are SGHAT and FQNNGV. CDR3 in DNA: TGTGCCAGCAGCGAGGACTTGAGCTCCTATAATTCACCCCTCCACTTT. This codes for CASSEDLSSYNSPLHF.

The V gene is TRBV2, the J gene TRBJ1-4; tentatively, D is TRBD1 (5 bases). V lost 7 bases and J 5 bases, leaving 29 bases between the germline ends. Per germline, CDR1 SNHLY and CDR2 FYNNEI. This CDR3 spans 19 amino acids. The CDR3 DNA reads TGTGCCAGCAAGCCTCCCATCTATCAGGGAGAATCCCTAAATGAAAAACTGTTTTTT. Its protein product is CASKPPIYQGESLNEKLFF.

This chain joins TRBV7-7 and TRBJ2-1; the match to TRBD1 covers 11 bases. This CDR3 has 15 amino acids. Unmatched junction bases numbered 2, after V lost 4 bases and J lost 3 bases. In germline, CDR1 is SSHAT, CDR2 FNYEAQ (reference sequence). The chain's CDR3 is CASSSGTGGYNEQFF. The DNA of the CDR3 is TGTGCCAGCAGCTCCGGGACAGGGGGCTACAATGAGCAGTTCTTC.

The chain is built from TRBV7-2 and TRBJ2-1, with D perhaps TRBD2 (6 bases). Germline V lookup: CDR1 SGHTA, CDR2 FQGNSA. V lost 0 bases to trimming and J lost 6 bases, with 27 bases between them. The CDR3 has 20 amino acids. As DNA, the CDR3 is TGTGCCAGCAGCTTAGCCTTTCCGCTTCAGCATGGCGGGGCTATCAATGAGCAGTTCTTC. It is translated as CASSLAFPLQHGGAINEQFF.

This rearrangement joins TRBV6-6 to TRBJ1-1, with D uncertain. Germline V gives CDR1 MNHNY, CDR2 SVGAGI (reference sequence). This CDR3 has 14 amino acids. Deletions cut 0 bases from V and 4 bases from J, with 9 bases between. This CDR3 reads CASSYSPGFTEAFF. The CDR3 DNA is TGTGCCAGCAGTTACTCCCCAGGTTTCACTGAAGCTTTCTTT.

The rearrangement uses TRBV10-3 and TRBJ2-3, with 9 bases matching TRBD1. V shed 2 bases, J shed 2 bases, and the junction held 2 bases outside the gene matches. CDR1 is ENHRY and CDR2 is SYGVKD in the germline V gene. The CDR3 loop spans 15 amino acids. CDR3 sequence reads: CAISEGQGNTDTQYF. CDR3 nucleotides: TGTGCCATCAGTGAGGGACAGGGGAACACAGATACGCAGTATTTT.

J is TRBJ2-3 and V is TRBV6-4, with D perhaps TRBD2 (5 bases). Germline CDR1 is MRHNA and CDR2 is SNTAGT. V was shortened by 0 bases and J by 5 bases, with 9 bases between the two germline ends. The CDR3 loop spans 14 amino acids. The DNA of the CDR3 is TGTGCCAGCAGTGACTCCATACTAGAAGATACGCAGTATTTT. Amino acids: CASSDSILEDTQYF.

This clone occurred once. The chain carries TRBV5-1 and TRBJ2-2; 9 nucleotides match TRBD1. The V and J ends lost 0 bases and 8 bases, in that order; junction bases with no gene match: 8. Per germline, CDR1 SGHRS and CDR2 YFSETQ. This CDR3 is 16 amino acids long. CDR3 loop: CASSLGTGTGFGELFF. The CDR3 DNA is TGCGCCAGCAGCTTGGGTACCGGGACAGGGTTTGGGGAGCTGTTTTTT.

The chain employs TRBV6-6 and TRBJ2-1, with unresolved D. This CDR3 region has 11 residues. Trimming removed 6 bases at V and 4 bases at J, with 4 bases between. Germline V gene data show CDR1 as MNHNY and CDR2 as SVGAGI (reference sequence). CDR3 nucleotide sequence: TGTGCCAGCAGCATATACAATGAGCAGTTCTTC. Translating gives CASSIYNEQFF.

The V call is TRBV7-9, the J call TRBJ2-1, with 7 bases that match TRBD1. Germline V lookup: CDR1 SEHNR, CDR2 FQNEAQ (reference sequence). J was trimmed by 7 bases and V by 6 bases; bases with no gene match: 6. This CDR3 spans 13 amino acids. In DNA, the CDR3 is TGTGCCAGCAGTTCGAGGGGGCCTAATGAGCAGTTCTTC. Its translation is CASSSRGPNEQFF.

This clone has a single count. This chain connects TRBV5-1 to TRBJ2-5; 12 bases line up with TRBD1. This CDR3 region has 18 residues. The J segment lost 5 bases and the V segment lost 3 bases, leaving 14 bases of the junction unmatched. Germline assignment: CDR1 SGHRS and CDR2 YFSETQ. In DNA, the CDR3 is TGCGCCAGCAGCTCGGGACAGGGGGCGATTTCTGGCGGTGAGACCCAGTACTTC. It codes for CASSSGQGAISGGETQYF.